The 2 T cell receptor beta chains given below trace back to one sample, sequenced in a study of blood T cell repertoires in COVID-19. TCRdb keeps only in-frame clones here, not all; method: immunoSEQ multiplex PCR. The sample lists about 410,000 clones, 75% to 90% occurring once. Input material: peripheral blood. These TCRs come from a woman in her 40s with COVID-19, enrolled during active disease.

CDR3 coding DNA: TGTGCCAGCAGCCCCGTCGACCGGGACAGGGCGTCAGATACGCAGTATTTT. Protein: CASSPVDRDRASDTQYF. V is TRBV11-3 and J is TRBJ2-3; 9 bases agree with TRBD1. The germline V gene has CDR1 SGHNT and CDR2 YENEEA. The CDR3 extends over 17 amino acids. Trimming at V came to 5 bases and at J to 4 bases, leaving 13 bases not matched to a gene.

This clone was counted between two and nine times. This chain links TRBV6-2 or TRBV6-3 with TRBJ1-4; weak D call: TRBD1 (6 bases). Germline V gene lookup returns CDR1 MNHEY and CDR2 SVGEGT. The CDR3 totals 16 residues. Trimming cost V 2 bases and J 5 bases, with 15 bases left between them. The CDR3 bases are TGTGCCAGCAGTTACCCGACCGGGACACCAAATGAAAAACTGTTTTTT. Protein sequence: CASSYPTGTPNEKLFF.